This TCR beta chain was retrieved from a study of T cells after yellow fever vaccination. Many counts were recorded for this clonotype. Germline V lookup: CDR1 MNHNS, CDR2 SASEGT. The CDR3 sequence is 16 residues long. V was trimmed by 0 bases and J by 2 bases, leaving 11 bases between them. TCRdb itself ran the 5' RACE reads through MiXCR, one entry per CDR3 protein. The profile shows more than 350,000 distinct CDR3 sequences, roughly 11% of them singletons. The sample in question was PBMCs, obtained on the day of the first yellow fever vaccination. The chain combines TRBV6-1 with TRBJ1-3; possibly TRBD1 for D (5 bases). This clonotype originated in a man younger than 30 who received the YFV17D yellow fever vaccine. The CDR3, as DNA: TGTGCCAGCAGTGAAGCGAGGGGATTAGCTGGAAACACCATATATTTT. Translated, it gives CASSEARGLAGNTIYF.